This T cell receptor (beta chain) was captured in a study of cytomegalovirus exposure and HLA in healthy donors. For the study at large: The 95 to 150 validation repertoires, a later analysis reported, used the same platform as the roughly 610 first-cohort repertoires.

General observations from the study: High sensitivity and specificity were reportedly achieved when the classifier diagnosed cytomegalovirus status.

The germline V gene encodes CDR1 SGHNT and CDR2 YYREEE (reference sequence). Trimming took 3 bases from V and 2 from J, leaving 18 bases between them. CDR3 length: 17 residues. The donors were in the roughly 130-subject validation cohort, distinct from the 666-subject first cohort. Using immunoSEQ multiplex PCR, the repertoire was profiled, and TCRdb retains in-frame clones only, with some absent. Counted here are about 130,000 clones, around 89% occurring once; the ten biggest clones make up roughly 6.7%. With respect to this clone: As yet, its antigen is unknown.

The TCR originated in a woman aged 30 to 39 in good health and CMV-seropositive. Input material: PBMCs. The genes are TRBV5-4 and TRBJ1-3, with D possibly being TRBD1 (5 bases). The CDR3 loop reads CASSWGLGGEAGNTIYF. The CDR3 DNA sequence: TGTGCCAGCAGCTGGGGACTTGGGGGAGAAGCTGGAAACACCATATATTTT.